Below, one T cell receptor beta chain is given with its context. CDR3 length: 16 residues. Germline V gene sequence: CDR1 MDHEN, CDR2 SYDVKM. Deletions cut 5 bases from V and 4 bases from J, with 17 bases between. This specimen comes from a study of shared clonotypes between healthy human individuals. Turning to the study itself: Each donor's CD8 memory used one plate, CD8 naive two, each CD4 subset three.

The assay was immunoSEQ multiplex PCR, and TCRdb's table has in-frame clones only and misses some. The repertoire holds about 2.3 million clones, with around 93% as singletons. The chain couples TRBV28 to TRBJ1-4; tentatively, D is TRBD1 (6 bases). Sequencing was performed on naive CD4+ T cells from PBMCs. The subset was: CD45RA+ positively selected. The sequence came from a man in his late teens or twenties in good health. Some clones in this sample may be carry-over from other donors' samples. CDR3 coding DNA: TGTGCCAGCAGTCAAGGGGGAGCCCTGGGTAATGAAAAACTGTTTTTT. Translated: CASSQGGALGNEKLFF.